The 8 T cell receptor beta chains given below trace back to one sample, sequenced in a study of beta chain features in type 1 diabetes. The investigators reverse transcribed all of the isolated RNA, so they sequenced expressed TCRB transcripts. Assay: immunoSEQ multiplex PCR; the TCRdb copy retains only in-frame clones and omits some. Here the sample spans hundreds of thousands of clones, roughly a sixth being singletons. Sequencing was done on a sample of naive CD4+ T cells from blood. Every receptor here comes from a woman aged 18 to 35 in good health.

The V and J genes are TRBV5-4 and TRBJ2-3; D is perhaps TRBD2 (6 bases). Germline V CDR1 and CDR2: SGHNT, YYREEE (reference sequence). This CDR3 is built from 16 residues. With 2 bases removed from V and 3 bases from J, the gap between germline ends came to 16 bases. For the CDR3, the DNA is TGTGCCAGCAGCTTTGGGGCTTTGGGGGGTACAGATACGCAGTATTTT. This codes for CASSFGALGGTDTQYF.

The rearrangement uses TRBV28 and TRBJ1-2; D gene unclear. Germline lookup yields CDR1 MDHEN and CDR2 SYDVKM. V was pared by 8 bases and J by 4 bases, with 5 bases between. There are 10 residues in the CDR3. For the CDR3, the DNA is TGTGCCAGCCAAAGCTATGGCTACACCTTC. This encodes CASQSYGYTF.

This clone appeared a few times. This chain joins TRBV10-3 and TRBJ2-7; 9 nucleotides match TRBD2. CDR1 is ENHRY and CDR2 is SYGVKD in the germline V gene. CDR3 length: 14 residues. Trimming removed 4 bases from V and 2 bases from J; junction bases left unmatched: 3. CDR3 nucleotides: TGTGCCATCAGTGCCTCTAGCGGGACCTACGAGCAGTACTTC. Its protein product is CAISASSGTYEQYF.

The gene calls are TRBV18 and TRBJ2-1, with 11 bases lining up with TRBD2. Germline V gives CDR1 KGHSH, CDR2 LQKENI. J was trimmed by 7 bases and V by 3 bases; bases with no gene match: 8. The CDR3 runs to 16 residues. The CDR3 loop reads CASSPQGLAEGNEQFF. CDR3 sequence (DNA): TGTGCCAGCTCACCGCAGGGACTAGCGGAGGGGAATGAGCAGTTCTTC.

This clone has more than one count but fewer than ten. The chain combines TRBV5-1 with TRBJ1-3, with D maybe TRBD1 (5 bases). In germline, CDR1 is SGHRS, CDR2 YFSETQ. The length of the CDR3 is 15 residues. V was cut by 0 bases and J by 4 bases, with 11 bases left in between. CDR3 nucleotides: TGCGCCAGCAGCTTGGAGCAGGGAAGAGGAAACACCATATATTTT. It specifies CASSLEQGRGNTIYF.

This clone turned up a few times. The V and J genes are TRBV7-2 and TRBJ2-7, with 9 nucleotides matching TRBD1. Germline V gene sequence: CDR1 SGHTA, CDR2 FQGNSA. The CDR3 totals 15 residues. V shed 5 bases and J 3 bases; nucleotides not matched to a gene: 8. The CDR3 sequence is CASSMTGTGIYEQYF. The CDR3 coding sequence is TGTGCCAGCAGCATGACCGGGACAGGGATCTACGAGCAGTACTTC.

The V call is TRBV28, the J call TRBJ1-2, with 10 bases aligning to TRBD1. Germline V CDR1 and CDR2: MDHEN, SYDVKM. With 6 bases clipped from V and 0 bases from J, the junction kept 4 bases outside the gene matches. The length of the CDR3 is 15 residues. CDR3 loop: CASRGQGLANYGYTF. The DNA of the CDR3 is TGTGCCAGCAGGGGACAGGGGTTAGCTAACTATGGCTACACCTTC.

This clone was seen a few times. V and J are TRBV2 and TRBJ2-1; TRBD2 aligns across 8 bases. V was clipped by 6 bases and J by 1 base; unmatched bases: 5. Germline loops: CDR1 SNHLY, CDR2 FYNNEI. The CDR3 has 15 amino acids. This CDR3 reads CASRQAGGSYNEQFF. In DNA form, the CDR3 reads TGTGCCAGCAGGCAGGCGGGGGGTTCCTACAATGAGCAGTTCTTC. The variable domain in full, with the rest retrieved from reference TRBV2 and TRBJ2-1, is EPEVTQTPSHQVTQMGQEVILRCVPISNHLYFYWYRQILGQKVEFLVSFYNNEISEKSEIFDDQFSVERPDGSNFTLKIRSTKLEDSAMYFCASRQAGGSYNEQFFGPGTRLTVL.